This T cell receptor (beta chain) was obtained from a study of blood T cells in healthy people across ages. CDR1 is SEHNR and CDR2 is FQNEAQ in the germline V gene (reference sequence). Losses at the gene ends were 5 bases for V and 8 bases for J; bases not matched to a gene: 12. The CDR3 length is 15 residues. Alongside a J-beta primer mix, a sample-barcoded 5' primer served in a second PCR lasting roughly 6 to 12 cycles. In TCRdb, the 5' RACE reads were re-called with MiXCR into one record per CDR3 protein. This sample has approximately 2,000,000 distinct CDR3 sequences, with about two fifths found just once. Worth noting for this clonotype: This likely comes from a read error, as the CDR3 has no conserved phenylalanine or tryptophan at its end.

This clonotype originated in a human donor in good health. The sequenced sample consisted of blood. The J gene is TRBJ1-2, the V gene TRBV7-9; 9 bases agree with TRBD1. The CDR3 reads CASSNTLQGAEGYTL. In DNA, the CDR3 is TGTGCCAGCAGCAACACCCTACAGGGGGCTGAGGGCTACACCTTA.